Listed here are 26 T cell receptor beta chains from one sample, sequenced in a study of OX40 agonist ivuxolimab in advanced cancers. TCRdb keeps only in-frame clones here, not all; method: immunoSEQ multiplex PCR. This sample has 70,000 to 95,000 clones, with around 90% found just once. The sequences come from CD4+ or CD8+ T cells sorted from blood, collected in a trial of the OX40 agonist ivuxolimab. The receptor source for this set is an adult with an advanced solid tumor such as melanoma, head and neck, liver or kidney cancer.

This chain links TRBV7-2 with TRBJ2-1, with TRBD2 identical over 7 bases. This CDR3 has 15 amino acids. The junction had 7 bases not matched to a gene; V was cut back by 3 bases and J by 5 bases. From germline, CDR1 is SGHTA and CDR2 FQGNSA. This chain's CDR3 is CASSLEGGPHNEQFF. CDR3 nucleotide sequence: TGTGCCAGCAGCTTGGAGGGAGGGCCCCACAATGAGCAGTTCTTC. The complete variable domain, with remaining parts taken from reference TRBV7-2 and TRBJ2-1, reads GAGVSQSPSNKVTEKGKDVELRCDPISGHTALYWYRQSLGQGLEFLIYFQGNSAPDKSGLPSDRFSAERTGGSVSTLTIQRTQQEDSAVYLCASSLEGGPHNEQFFGPGTRLTVL.

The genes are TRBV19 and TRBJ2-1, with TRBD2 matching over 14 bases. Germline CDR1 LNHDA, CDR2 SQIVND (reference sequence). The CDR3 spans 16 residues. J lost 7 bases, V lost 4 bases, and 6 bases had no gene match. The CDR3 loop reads CASSTGTSGRGNEQFF. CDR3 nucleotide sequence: TGTGCCAGTAGTACAGGGACTAGCGGGAGAGGGAATGAGCAGTTCTTC.

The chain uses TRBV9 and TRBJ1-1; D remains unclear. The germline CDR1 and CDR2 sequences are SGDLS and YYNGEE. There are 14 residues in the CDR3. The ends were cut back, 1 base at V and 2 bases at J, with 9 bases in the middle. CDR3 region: CASSVLPENTEAFF. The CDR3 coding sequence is TGTGCCAGCAGCGTATTGCCAGAAAACACTGAAGCTTTCTTT.

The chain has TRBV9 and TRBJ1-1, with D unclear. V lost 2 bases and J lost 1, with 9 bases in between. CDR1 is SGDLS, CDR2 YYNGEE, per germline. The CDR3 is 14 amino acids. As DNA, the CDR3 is TGTGCCAGCAGCGTTACACCGGGGAACACTGAAGCTTTCTTT. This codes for CASSVTPGNTEAFF.

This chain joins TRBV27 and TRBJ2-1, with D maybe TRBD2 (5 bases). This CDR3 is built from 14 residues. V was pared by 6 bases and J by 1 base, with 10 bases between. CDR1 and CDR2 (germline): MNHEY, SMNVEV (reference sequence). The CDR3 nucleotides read TGTGCCAGCAGGCGGGCGGGTTCCTACAATGAGCAGTTCTTC. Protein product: CASRRAGSYNEQFF.

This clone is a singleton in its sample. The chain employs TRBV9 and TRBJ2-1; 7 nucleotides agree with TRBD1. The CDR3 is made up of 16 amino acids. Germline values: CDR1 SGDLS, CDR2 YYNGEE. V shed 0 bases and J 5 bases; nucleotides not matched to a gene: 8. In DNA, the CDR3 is TGTGCCAGCAGCGTAGTAGCACAGGGGTTGGACAATGAGCAGTTCTTC. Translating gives CASSVVAQGLDNEQFF.

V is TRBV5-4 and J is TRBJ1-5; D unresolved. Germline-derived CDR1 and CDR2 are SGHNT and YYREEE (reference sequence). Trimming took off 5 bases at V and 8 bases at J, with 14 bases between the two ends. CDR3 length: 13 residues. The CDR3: CASSPADGEPQHF. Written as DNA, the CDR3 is TGTGCCAGCAGTCCCGCCGATGGGGAGCCCCAGCATTTT.

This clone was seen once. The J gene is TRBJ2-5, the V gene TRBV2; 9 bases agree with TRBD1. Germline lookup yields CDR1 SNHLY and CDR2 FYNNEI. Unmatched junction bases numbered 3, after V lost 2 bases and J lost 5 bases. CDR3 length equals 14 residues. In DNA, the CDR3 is TGTGCCAGCAGTGAAACAGGGGGCGCGGAGACCCAGTACTTC. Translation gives CASSETGGAETQYF.

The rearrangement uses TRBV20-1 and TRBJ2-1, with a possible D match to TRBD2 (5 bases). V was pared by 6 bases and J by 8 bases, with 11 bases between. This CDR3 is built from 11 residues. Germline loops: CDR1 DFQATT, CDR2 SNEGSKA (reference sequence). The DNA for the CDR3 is TGCAGTGCCGGTGCGGGTCATGAGCAGTTCTTC. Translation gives CSAGAGHEQFF.

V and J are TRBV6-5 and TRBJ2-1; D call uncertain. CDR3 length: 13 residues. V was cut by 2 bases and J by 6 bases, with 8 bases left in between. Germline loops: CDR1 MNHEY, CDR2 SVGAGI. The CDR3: CASSYLVTNEQFF. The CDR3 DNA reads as TGTGCCAGCAGTTACCTAGTAACCAATGAGCAGTTCTTC.

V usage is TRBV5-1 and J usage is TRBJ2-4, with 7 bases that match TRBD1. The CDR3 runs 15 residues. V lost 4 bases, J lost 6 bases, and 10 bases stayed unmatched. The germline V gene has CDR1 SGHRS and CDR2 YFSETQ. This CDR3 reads CASSPGDRVGNIQYF. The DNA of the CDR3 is TGCGCCAGCAGCCCAGGAGACAGGGTCGGAAACATTCAGTACTTC.

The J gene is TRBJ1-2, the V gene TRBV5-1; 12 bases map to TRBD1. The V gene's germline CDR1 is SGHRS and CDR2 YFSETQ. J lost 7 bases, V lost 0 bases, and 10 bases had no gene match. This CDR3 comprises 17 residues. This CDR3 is CASSLVPTGQGAAGYTF. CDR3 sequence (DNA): TGCGCCAGCAGCTTGGTCCCCACGGGACAGGGGGCAGCTGGCTACACCTTC.

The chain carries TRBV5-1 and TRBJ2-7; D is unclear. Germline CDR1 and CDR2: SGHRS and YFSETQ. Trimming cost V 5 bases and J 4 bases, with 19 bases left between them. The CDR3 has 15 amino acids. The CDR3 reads CASSLTSGRPYEQYF. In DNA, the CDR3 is TGCGCCAGCAGTCTAACCTCCGGTAGACCTTACGAGCAGTACTTC.

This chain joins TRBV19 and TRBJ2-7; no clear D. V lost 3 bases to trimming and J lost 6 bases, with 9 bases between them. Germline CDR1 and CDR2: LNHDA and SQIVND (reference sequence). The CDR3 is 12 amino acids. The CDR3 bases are TGTGCCAGTAGTATGTGGGGTACCGAGCAGTACTTC. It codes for CASSMWGTEQYF.

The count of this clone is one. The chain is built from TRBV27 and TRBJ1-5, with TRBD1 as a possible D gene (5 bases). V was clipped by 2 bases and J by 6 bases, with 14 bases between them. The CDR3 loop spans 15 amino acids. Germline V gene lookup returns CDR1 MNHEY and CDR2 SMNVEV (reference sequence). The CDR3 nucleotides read TGTGCCAGCAGTTTAGGCAGGGATAGGTTTCAGCCCCAGCATTTT. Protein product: CASSLGRDRFQPQHF.

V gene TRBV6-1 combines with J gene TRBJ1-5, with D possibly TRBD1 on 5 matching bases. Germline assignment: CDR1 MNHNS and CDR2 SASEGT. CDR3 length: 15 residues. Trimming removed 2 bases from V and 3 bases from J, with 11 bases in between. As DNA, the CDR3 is TGTGCCAGCAGTGAACCCCCAGGGCTCAATCAGCCCCAGCATTTT. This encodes CASSEPPGLNQPQHF.

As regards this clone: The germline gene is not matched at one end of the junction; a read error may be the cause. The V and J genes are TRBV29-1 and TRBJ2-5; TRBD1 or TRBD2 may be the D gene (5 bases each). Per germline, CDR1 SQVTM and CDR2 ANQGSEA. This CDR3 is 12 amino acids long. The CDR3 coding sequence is TGCAGCGTTGAGGCCCTGGGGGAGATCCAGTACTTC. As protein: CSVEALGEIQYF.

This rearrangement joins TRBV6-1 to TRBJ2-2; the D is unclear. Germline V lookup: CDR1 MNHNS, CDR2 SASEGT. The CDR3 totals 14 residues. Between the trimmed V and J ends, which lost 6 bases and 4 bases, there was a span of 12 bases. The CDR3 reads CASSTGSATGELFF. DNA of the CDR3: TGTGCCAGCAGCACCGGTTCGGCCACCGGGGAGCTGTTTTTT.

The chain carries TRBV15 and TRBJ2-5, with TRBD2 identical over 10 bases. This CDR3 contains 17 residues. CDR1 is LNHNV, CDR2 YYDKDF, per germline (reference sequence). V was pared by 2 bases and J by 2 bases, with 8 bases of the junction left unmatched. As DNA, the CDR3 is TGTGCCACCAGCAGACACTCGGGACTAGCGAAACAAGAGACCCAGTACTTC. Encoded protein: CATSRHSGLAKQETQYF.

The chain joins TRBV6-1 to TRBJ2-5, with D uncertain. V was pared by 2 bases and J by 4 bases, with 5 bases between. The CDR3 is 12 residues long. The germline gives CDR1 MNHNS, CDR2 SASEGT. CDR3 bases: TGTGCCAGCAGTGAATTAAGAGAGACCCAGTACTTC. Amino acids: CASSELRETQYF.

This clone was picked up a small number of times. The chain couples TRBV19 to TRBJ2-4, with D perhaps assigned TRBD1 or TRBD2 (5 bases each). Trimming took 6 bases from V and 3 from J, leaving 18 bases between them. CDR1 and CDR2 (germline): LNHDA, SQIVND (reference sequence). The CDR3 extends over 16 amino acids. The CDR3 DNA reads TGTGCCAGTAGACCCGTCGGGGACGGCTACAAAAACATTCAGTACTTC. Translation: CASRPVGDGYKNIQYF.

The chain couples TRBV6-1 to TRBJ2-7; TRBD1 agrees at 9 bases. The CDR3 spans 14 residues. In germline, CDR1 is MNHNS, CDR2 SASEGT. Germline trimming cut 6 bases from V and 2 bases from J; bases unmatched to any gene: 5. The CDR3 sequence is CASRKGQGAYEQYF. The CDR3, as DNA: TGTGCCAGCAGGAAGGGACAGGGAGCCTACGAGCAGTACTTC.

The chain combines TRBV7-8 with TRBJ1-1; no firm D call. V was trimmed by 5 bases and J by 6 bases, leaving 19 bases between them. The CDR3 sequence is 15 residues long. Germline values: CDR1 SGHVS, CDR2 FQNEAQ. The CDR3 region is CASSPALSLGPEAFF. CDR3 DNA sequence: TGTGCCAGCAGCCCAGCTTTGTCTTTAGGTCCTGAAGCTTTCTTT.

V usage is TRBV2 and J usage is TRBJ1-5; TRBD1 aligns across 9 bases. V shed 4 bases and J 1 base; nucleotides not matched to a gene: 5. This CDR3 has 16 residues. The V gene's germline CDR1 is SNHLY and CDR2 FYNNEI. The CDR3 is CASSGGTGKSNQPQHF. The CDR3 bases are TGTGCCAGCAGTGGGGGGACAGGGAAAAGCAATCAGCCCCAGCATTTT.

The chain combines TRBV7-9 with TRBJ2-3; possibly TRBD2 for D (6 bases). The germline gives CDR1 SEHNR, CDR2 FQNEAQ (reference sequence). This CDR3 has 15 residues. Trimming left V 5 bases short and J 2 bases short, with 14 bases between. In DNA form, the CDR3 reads TGTGCCAGCAGCCCCTCGCTAGCGAACACAGATACGCAGTATTTT. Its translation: CASSPSLANTDTQYF.

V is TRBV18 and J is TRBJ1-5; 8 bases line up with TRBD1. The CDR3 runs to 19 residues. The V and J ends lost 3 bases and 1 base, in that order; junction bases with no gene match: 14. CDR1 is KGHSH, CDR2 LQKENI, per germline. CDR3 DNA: TGTGCCAGCTCACCCCAAGCCGGGACAGGAAGTGGGAGCAATCAGCCCCAGCATTTT. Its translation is CASSPQAGTGSGSNQPQHF.